The T cell receptor beta chain described here comes from a study of blood T cell repertoires in COVID-19. The wider study: Resolution of symptoms, clearance, or two negative PCRs was present in recovered Cohort 3 donors. T cells, B-cell-depleted T cells, or PBMCs provided the cDNA or gDNA that served as material. Acute-phase and convalescent COVID-19 samples originated in the United States, Italy and Spain.

J was trimmed by 6 bases and V by 11 bases; bases with no gene match: 16. This CDR3 has 15 amino acids. The germline gives CDR1 MNHEY, CDR2 SVGAGI. Using immunoSEQ multiplex PCR, the repertoire was profiled, and TCRdb retains in-frame clones only, with some absent. The sample holds under 150,000 clones, approximately 80% seen once. This clonotype originated in a man between 50 and 59 years old in a cohort exposed to, infected with or recovered from COVID-19 (not recorded which). Sequenced: PBMCs or T cells enriched from blood (not recorded which). The J gene is TRBJ1-2, the V gene TRBV6-5; TRBD1 aligns across 9 bases. The CDR3 loop is CALTDRGTQFHGYTF. CDR3 DNA: TGTGCCCTGACTGACAGGGGGACACAGTTTCATGGCTACACCTTC.